The rows below give T cell receptor beta chains drawn from one sample of a study of blood T cell repertoires in COVID-19. Libraries were prepared by immunoSEQ multiplex PCR; TCRdb keeps only in-frame clonotypes and omits some of them. The sample records approximately 300,000 clones, 90% being singletons. Sequencing was carried out using PBMCs or T cells enriched from blood (not recorded which). Receptor source: a young woman who had been exposed to COVID-19. The CDR3 runs from the conserved cysteine through the conserved F or W. The D gene is left open where the match is weak. Only some rows state a clone size, as once, few, many or a class for expanded clones.

d_call clone_size cdr3_length j_call v_call cdr3_nt cdr3_aa
TRBD1 NA 17 TRBJ1-5 TRBV10-3 TGTGCCATCAGGGCCGGACAGGGAGGGGAAATAGGTCAGCCCCAGCATTTT CAIRAGQGGEIGQPQHF
NA few 13 TRBJ1-5 TRBV4-2 TGTGCCAGCAGCCAAGATGAGGCTCAGCCCCAGCATTTT CASSQDEAQPQHF
TRBD1 NA 13 TRBJ1-2 TRBV18 TGTGCCAGCTCACCTAGGGGGACAGACGGCTACACCTTC CASSPRGTDGYTF
TRBD1 NA 16 TRBJ2-7 TRBV5-1 TGCGCCAGCAGCTTGACTGGGACAGCCTACTCCTACGAGCAGTACTTC CASSLTGTAYSYEQYF
TRBD1 NA 17 TRBJ1-2 TRBV3-1/TRBV3-2 TGTGCCAGCAGCCAAGAAGGTTGGACAGGGAGGTCGTATGGCTACACCTTC CASSQEGWTGRSYGYTF
TRBD1 NA 17 TRBJ1-6 TRBV7-2 TGTGCCAGCAGCATAAAAGACAGGGGCGCTTATAATTCACCCCTCCACTTT CASSIKDRGAYNSPLHF
NA NA 14 TRBJ1-5 TRBV13 TGTGCCAGCAGCCACAGGGATAGCAATCAGCCCCAGCATTTT CASSHRDSNQPQHF
NA NA 15 TRBJ2-2 TRBV27 TGTGCCAGCAGTTTATCCCGACAGTACACCGGGGAGCTGTTTTTT CASSLSRQYTGELFF
TRBD1 once 15 TRBJ1-3 TRBV7-6 TGTGCCAGCAGCCAAACAGGGGGCACTGGAAACACCATATATTTT CASSQTGGTGNTIYF
NA NA 16 TRBJ2-7 TRBV5-1 TGCGCCAGCAGTCACTCAGGGGATGGGTCCTCCTACGAGCAGTACTTC CASSHSGDGSSYEQYF
TRBD1 NA 17 TRBJ1-3 TRBV11-2 TGTGCCAGCAGCTTACTGTTACAGGGGAACTCTGGAAACACCATATATTTT CASSLLLQGNSGNTIYF
NA once 15 TRBJ1-4 TRBV25-1 TGTGCCAGCAGTGAATGGCTGCTTGGGAGTGAAAAACTGTTTTTT CASSEWLLGSEKLFF
NA NA 15 TRBJ2-1 TRBV2 TGTGCCAGCCTAGGAGGTAAAGGGGGGGCCAATGAGCAGTTCTTC CASLGGKGGANEQFF
NA NA 14 TRBJ1-2 TRBV2 TGTGCCAGCAGTGAAGGGTTGAGGGACTATGGCTACACCTTC CASSEGLRDYGYTF
NA NA 16 TRBJ2-2 TRBV18 TGTGCCAGCTCACCACTACAGGACAGGAACACCGGGGAGCTGTTTTTT CASSPLQDRNTGELFF
TRBD1 NA 15 TRBJ1-2 TRBV10-3 TGTGCCATCAGTGAGTCAGGGGGCGTTAACTATGGCTACACCTTC CAISESGGVNYGYTF
TRBD1 NA 16 TRBJ2-7 TRBV9 TGTGCCAGCAGCGCCTCTCCACCGGGACAGGGGACCGAGCAGTACTTC CASSASPPGQGTEQYF
NA NA 15 TRBJ1-6 TRBV5-4 TGTGCCAGCAGCGGCAGCGTGGGGGGAGATTCACCCCTCCACTTT CASSGSVGGDSPLHF
TRBD2 NA 16 TRBJ2-1 TRBV6-5 TGTGCCAGCAGTTTTACAGCGGGGGCGACTTACAATGAGCAGTTCTTC CASSFTAGATYNEQFF
TRBD2 NA 14 TRBJ2-1 TRBV6-5 TGTGCCAGCAGTCTGACTAGCGGTTACAATGAGCAGTTCTTC CASSLTSGYNEQFF
NA NA 12 TRBJ2-3 TRBV7-2 TGTGCCAGCAGCTCAGGCTGGGATACGCAGTATTTT CASSSGWDTQYF
NA once 16 TRBJ1-2 TRBV13 TGTGCCAGCAGCTTAGGCGGGAACCAACTTATCTATGGCTACACCTTC CASSLGGNQLIYGYTF
NA NA 15 TRBJ1-3 TRBV5-6 TGTGCCAGCAGCTTGGACCGGCAGGCTGTAAACACCATATATTTT CASSLDRQAVNTIYF
NA NA 15 TRBJ1-1 TRBV5-1 TGCGCCAGCAGCTTGGCCGGAGACGGCCGGACTGAAGCTTTCTTT CASSLAGDGRTEAFF
NA NA 16 TRBJ2-1 TRBV24-1 TGTGCCACCAGTGATTTCCAGGGTGTTCGGAACAATGAGCAGTTCTTC CATSDFQGVRNNEQFF
NA NA 12 TRBJ1-1 TRBV12-3/TRBV12-4 TGTGCCAGCAGTCAACACACAGGGGAAGCTTTCTTT CASSQHTGEAFF
NA NA 16 TRBJ1-1 TRBV7-9 TGTGCCAGCAGCTTCTGGACAGACCACCCGAACACTGAAGCTTTCTTT CASSFWTDHPNTEAFF
TRBD1 NA 17 TRBJ1-1 TRBV5-5 TGTGCCAGCAGCTTCGTTCGGACAGGGGGCGTGAACACTGAAGCTTTCTTT CASSFVRTGGVNTEAFF
NA NA 16 TRBJ1-2 TRBV5-1 TGCGCCAGCAGCCATACCTCGACAGCCTCTAACTATGGCTACACCTTC CASSHTSTASNYGYTF
NA NA 14 TRBJ1-1 TRBV7-2 TGTGCCAGCAGTCGTACAGGCGGGAACACTGAAGCTTTCTTT CASSRTGGNTEAFF
TRBD1 NA 14 TRBJ2-4 TRBV5-1 TGCGCCAGCAGCTCCGGACAGGGTGAAAACATTCAGTACTTC CASSSGQGENIQYF
TRBD1 NA 16 TRBJ1-1 TRBV18 TGTGCCAGCTCACTAACCGGGACAGGGGTGAACACTGAAGCTTTCTTT CASSLTGTGVNTEAFF
TRBD1 NA 16 TRBJ2-7 TRBV3-1/TRBV3-2 TGTGCCAGCAGCCAAGCCGAAAGGACAGGGTTTTACGAGCAGTACTTC CASSQAERTGFYEQYF
TRBD2 NA 15 TRBJ2-1 TRBV11-3 TGTGCCAGCAGCCTTGGGGGGACTACCTACAATGAGCAGTTCTTC CASSLGGTTYNEQFF
NA NA 15 TRBJ2-5 TRBV15 TGTGCCACCAGCAGAGATCTGACTAGTGGAGAGACCCAGTACTTC CATSRDLTSGETQYF
TRBD1 NA 12 TRBJ1-2 TRBV7-2 TGTGCCAGCAGCCCGACAGGGGGTGGCTACACCTTC CASSPTGGGYTF
TRBD1 NA 15 TRBJ1-4 TRBV19 TGTGCCAGTAGTATAACAGGGGGACTTAATGAAAAACTGTTTTTT CASSITGGLNEKLFF
TRBD1 NA 13 TRBJ2-1 TRBV7-9 TGTGCCAGCAGGCCCGACAGGGCGAATGAGCAGTTCTTC CASRPDRANEQFF
TRBD1 once 11 TRBJ2-3 TRBV11-2 TGTGCCAGCAGCTCCCGGGACAGGTTGAATTTT CASSSRDRLNF
TRBD2 NA 14 TRBJ2-7 TRBV7-8 TGTGCCACCCGGACTAGCTCTATCTCCTACGAGCAGTACTTC CATRTSSISYEQYF
NA NA 14 TRBJ1-4 TRBV15 TGTGCCACCAGCAGATATGGGGAGGCTGAAAAACTGTTTTTT CATSRYGEAEKLFF
TRBD1 NA 13 TRBJ1-5 TRBV29-1 TGCAGCGTTGCCGGGACAGGGAATCAGCCCCAGCATTTT CSVAGTGNQPQHF
NA NA 13 TRBJ1-2 TRBV12-3/TRBV12-4 TGTGCCAGCAGTCGACAGCCCTCCTATGGCTACACCTTC CASSRQPSYGYTF
NA few 13 TRBJ2-1 TRBV29-1 TGCAGCGTTGTCCCCGGACATGCCAATGAGCAGTTCTTC CSVVPGHANEQFF
TRBD1 NA 15 TRBJ1-4 TRBV6-5 TGTGCCAGCAGACAGGGGACAGCCACTAATGAAAAACTGTTTTTT CASRQGTATNEKLFF
TRBD2 NA 15 TRBJ2-3 TRBV28 TGTGCCAGCACCTTGGGGGGGGGTAGCACAGATACGCAGTATTTT CASTLGGGSTDTQYF
TRBD1 NA 12 TRBJ2-7 TRBV7-9 TGTGCCAACCAGGACAGGGGGAACGAGCAGTACTTC CANQDRGNEQYF
NA NA 15 TRBJ2-1 TRBV5-1 TGCGCCAGCAGGGTGGAGAAGGGGACTTACAATGAGCAGTTCTTC CASRVEKGTYNEQFF
NA once 14 TRBJ1-1 TRBV19 TGTGCCAGTAGTATAGGCCCAGTGAACACTGAAGCTTTCTTT CASSIGPVNTEAFF
NA NA 13 TRBJ1-5 TRBV2 TGTGCCAGCAGGGGAGGTAGCAATCAGCCCCAGCATTTT CASRGGSNQPQHF
NA NA 18 TRBJ1-3 TRBV9 TGTGCCAGCAGCGTCACAACCCGGGACACCAGCTCTGGAAACACCATATATTTT CASSVTTRDTSSGNTIYF
NA NA 16 TRBJ1-3 TRBV3-1/TRBV3-2 TGTGCCAGCAGCCAAGGTGTCAGGGCTACTGGAAACACCATATATTTT CASSQGVRATGNTIYF